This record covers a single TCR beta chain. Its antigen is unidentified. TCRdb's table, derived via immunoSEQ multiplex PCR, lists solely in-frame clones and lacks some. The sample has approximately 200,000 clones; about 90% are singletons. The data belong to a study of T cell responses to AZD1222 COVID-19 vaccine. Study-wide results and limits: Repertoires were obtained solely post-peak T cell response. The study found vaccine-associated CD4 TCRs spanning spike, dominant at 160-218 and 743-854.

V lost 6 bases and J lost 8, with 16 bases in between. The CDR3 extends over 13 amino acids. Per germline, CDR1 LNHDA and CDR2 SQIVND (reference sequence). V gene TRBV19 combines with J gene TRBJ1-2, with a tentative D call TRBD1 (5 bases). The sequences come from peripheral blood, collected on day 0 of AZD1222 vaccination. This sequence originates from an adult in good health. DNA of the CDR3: TGTGCCAGTAGGCGGGGGTGGTCAGCCGGCTACACCTTC. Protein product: CASRRGWSAGYTF.